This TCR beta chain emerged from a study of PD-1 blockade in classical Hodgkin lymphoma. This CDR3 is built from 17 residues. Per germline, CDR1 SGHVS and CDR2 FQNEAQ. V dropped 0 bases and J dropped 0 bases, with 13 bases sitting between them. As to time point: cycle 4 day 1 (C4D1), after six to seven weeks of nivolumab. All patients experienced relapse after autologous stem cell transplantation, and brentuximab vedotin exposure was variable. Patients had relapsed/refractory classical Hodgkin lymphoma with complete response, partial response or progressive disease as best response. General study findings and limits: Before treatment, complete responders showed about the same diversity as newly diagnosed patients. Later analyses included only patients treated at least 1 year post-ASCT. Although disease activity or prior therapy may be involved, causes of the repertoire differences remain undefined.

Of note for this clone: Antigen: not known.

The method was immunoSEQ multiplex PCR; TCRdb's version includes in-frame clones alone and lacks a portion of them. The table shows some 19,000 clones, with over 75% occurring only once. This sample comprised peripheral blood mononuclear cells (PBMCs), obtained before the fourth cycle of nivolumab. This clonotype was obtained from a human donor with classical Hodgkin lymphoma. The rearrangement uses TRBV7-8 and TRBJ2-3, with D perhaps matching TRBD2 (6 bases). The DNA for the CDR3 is TGTGCCAGCAGCTTAGCGTCTAGCGTCCCTAGCACAGATACGCAGTATTTT. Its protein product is CASSLASSVPSTDTQYF.